The clone carrying this TCR beta chain was detected once. The data originate from a study of OX40 agonist ivuxolimab in advanced cancers. Germline V gene data show CDR1 as SGHVS and CDR2 as FQNEAQ. The CDR3 runs 16 residues. J was trimmed by 4 bases and V by 6 bases; bases with no gene match: 10. The data were produced by immunoSEQ multiplex PCR, yet TCRdb's version contains in-frame clones alone and is incomplete. Of more than 50,000 clones listed, more than 75% are singletons. V is TRBV7-8 and J is TRBJ1-3, with 9 bases aligning to TRBD1. Material: CD4+ or CD8+ T cells sorted from blood, obtained in a trial of the OX40 agonist ivuxolimab. The receptor comes from an adult with an advanced solid tumor such as melanoma, head and neck, liver or kidney cancer. CDR3 nucleotide sequence: TGTGCCAGCAGTATACGACAGGGGGGAATCGGAAACACCATATATTTT. Residues: CASSIRQGGIGNTIYF.